This T cell receptor beta chain appears in the sequencing data of a study of cytotoxic CD8 clonotypes in ibrutinib-treated CLL. At the level of the study: With a range of 6 to 36, the median treatment time before response samples were taken was more than nine months.

The germline V gene encodes CDR1 SEHNR and CDR2 FQNEAQ (reference sequence). V dropped 5 bases and J dropped 4 bases, with 12 bases sitting between them. CDR3 length: 13 residues. This clone has at least ten counts. Its antigen is unknown. Sequenced by immunoSEQ multiplex PCR; TCRdb stores in-frame clones only, minus some. This table holds around 200,000 clones, roughly 65% found once. Regarding the study as a whole: Clonality measured at baseline exceeded age-matched healthy donors, tracking circulating CD8+ T-cell counts. Among the clonotypes, public ones were uncommon and contracted or held stable on treatment. Clonality went higher at ibrutinib response and then dropped back toward baseline at progression.

This clonotype originated in a human donor with chronic lymphocytic leukemia. The rearrangement links TRBV7-9 to TRBJ2-7; D is unclear. The sequences come from PBMCs, collected after 12 months of ibrutinib treatment. CDR3 coding DNA: TGTGCCAGCAGCCCGGACCTGTCGTACGAGCAGTACTTC. Amino acid sequence: CASSPDLSYEQYF.